Presented here are 32 T cell receptor beta chains from one specimen sequenced in a study of T cells in Graves' hyperthyroidism and ophthalmopathy. Amplified TCR beta CDR3 regions derived from RNA transcripts. Carried out on the TCR CDR3, a first-round RT-PCR used the HTBI primer set. MiXCR was run by TCRdb on the multiplex PCR reads, yielding one entry per CDR3 protein. The repertoire holds 350,000 or so distinct CDR3 sequences, 15% to 20% seen once, with 45% to 50% in the top ten. The sample taken for sequencing was blood. The receptors come from a woman between 45 and 60 years old with Graves' hyperthyroidism.

The V gene is TRBV3-1, the J gene TRBJ2-7; 8 bases align to TRBD1. Trimming took 4 bases from V and 3 from J; bases not matched to a gene: 5. The V gene's germline CDR1 is LGHDT and CDR2 YNNKEL (reference sequence). The CDR3 length is 14 residues. The CDR3 reads CASSPPGQGYEQYF. CDR3 nucleotide sequence: TGTGCCAGCAGCCCCCCAGGACAGGGCTACGAGCAGTACTTC.

The sample holds a few counts of this clonotype. The chain joins TRBV3-1 to TRBJ2-7; D might be TRBD1 or TRBD2, each matching 6 bases. V was clipped by 1 base and J by 11 bases, with 12 bases between them. From germline, CDR1 is LGHDT and CDR2 YNNKEL (reference sequence). This CDR3 is built from 12 residues. The CDR3 DNA reads as TGTGCCAGCAGCCAAGGCAACAGGGAGGAGTACTTC. As protein: CASSQGNREEYF.

V gene TRBV7-3 combines with J gene TRBJ2-2, with TRBD1 matching over 8 bases. Germline-derived CDR1 and CDR2 are SGHTA and FQGTGA. The CDR3 covers 15 residues. V lost 5 bases, J lost 8 bases, and 10 bases stayed unmatched. In DNA, the CDR3 is TGTGCCAGCAGCCCCTGGACAGGGTCGGGGGGGGAGCTGTTTTTT. Encoded protein: CASSPWTGSGGELFF.

The rearrangement links TRBV9 to TRBJ1-1; TRBD1 matches at 7 bases. The CDR3 has 15 amino acids. With V trimmed by 2 bases and J by 5 bases, 9 bases remained unmatched. Looked up from germline, CDR1 is SGDLS and CDR2 is YYNGEE. The CDR3 loop is CASSVLQTGKTEAFF. The CDR3, as DNA: TGTGCCAGCAGCGTCCTCCAGACAGGGAAGACTGAAGCTTTCTTT.

This clonotype was observed a handful of times. The V and J genes are TRBV11-2 and TRBJ2-5, with TRBD2 as a possible D gene (7 bases). The CDR3 is made up of 19 amino acids. Trimming took off 5 bases at V and 2 bases at J, with 27 bases between the two ends. CDR1 and CDR2 (germline): SGHAT, FQNNGV. CDR3 loop: CASSPLGGAPDQSQETQYF. The CDR3 bases are TGTGCCAGCAGCCCCCTGGGGGGGGCCCCCGATCAATCTCAAGAGACCCAGTACTTC.

This clonotype was observed many times. The chain joins TRBV12-3 or TRBV12-4 to TRBJ2-7; D is unclear. V lost 1 base and J lost 0, with 7 bases in between. This CDR3 spans 14 amino acids. The CDR3 DNA sequence: TGTGCCAGCAGTTTAGATCAGGACTCCTACGAGCAGTACTTC. It is translated as CASSLDQDSYEQYF.

This clonotype was picked up many times. The CDR3 protein is CASSRGPSGVENEQFF. The CDR3 DNA sequence: TGCGCCAGCAGCCGGGGACCCTCGGGGGTTGAAAATGAGCAGTTCTTC. The V call is TRBV5-1, the J call TRBJ2-1; D possibly corresponds to TRBD2 (6 bases). There are 16 residues in the CDR3. Germline assignment: CDR1 SGHRS and CDR2 YFSETQ. Deletions cut 4 bases from V and 7 bases from J, with 21 bases between.

This clonotype was detected a few times. The chain couples TRBV10-1 to TRBJ1-6; tentatively, D is TRBD1 (5 bases). V was pared by 5 bases and J by 6 bases, with 8 bases between. Germline V gene lookup returns CDR1 WNHNN and CDR2 SYGVQD (reference sequence). The CDR3 totals 13 residues. The CDR3 DNA is TGCGCCAGCAGTCCAGGGTTTAATTCACCCCTCCACTTT. Amino acid sequence: CASSPGFNSPLHF.

This clonotype has at least ten counts. V usage is TRBV5-5 and J usage is TRBJ1-6; D unclear. Germline CDR1 SGHKS, CDR2 YYEKEE (reference sequence). There are 15 residues in the CDR3. V was pared by 0 bases and J by 8 bases, with 12 bases between. Here the CDR3 reads CASSLEPGIHSPLHF. The CDR3 nucleotides are TGTGCCAGCAGCTTGGAGCCCGGGATTCATTCACCCCTCCACTTT.

This clonotype was observed many times. V usage is TRBV24-1 and J usage is TRBJ1-5; no reliable D call. The CDR3 extends over 14 amino acids. CDR1 is KGHDR, CDR2 SFDVKD, per germline. V lost 6 bases, J lost 4 bases, and 12 bases lay in between. CDR3 in DNA: TGTGCCACCAGTAGTACGGGCGAGAATCAGCCCCAGCATTTT. It specifies CATSSTGENQPQHF.

This clonotype was found a few times. V usage is TRBV5-1 and J usage is TRBJ1-5, with unresolved D. CDR1 is SGHRS and CDR2 is YFSETQ in the germline V gene. The CDR3 sequence is 13 residues long. The V gene lost 8 bases and the J gene lost 4 bases, with 13 bases spanning the gap. The CDR3 DNA sequence: TGCGCCAGGGGGAGGACGGGGAATCAGCCCCAGCATTTT. Translation: CARGRTGNQPQHF.

The rearrangement uses TRBV12-3 or TRBV12-4 and TRBJ1-2; D not resolved. Trimming removed 5 bases from V and 14 bases from J, with 15 bases in between. The CDR3 has 11 amino acids. DNA for the CDR3: TGTGCCAGCAGTGGCTCAGGAATGAAAACCTTC. This sequence encodes CASSGSGMKTF.

The chain links TRBV20-1 to TRBJ1-1; tentative D call: TRBD1 (6 bases). The germline gives CDR1 DFQATT, CDR2 SNEGSKA (reference sequence). Trimming shortened V by 6 bases and J by 4 bases, and 18 bases separated the two germline ends. The CDR3 consists of 14 residues. This CDR3 reads CSASGLTGATEAFF. The CDR3 bases are TGCAGTGCCAGCGGCTTGACAGGAGCCACTGAAGCTTTCTTT.

As regards this clonotype: This could be a read error, since a much larger clone is one nucleotide away. V usage is TRBV3-1 and J usage is TRBJ2-3; no reliable D call. Germline loops: CDR1 LGHDT, CDR2 YNNKEL (reference sequence). V gave up 0 bases and J gave up 2 bases, with 6 bases separating them. The CDR3 covers 14 residues. In DNA, the CDR3 is TGTGCCAGCAGCCAAGACTGCGACACAGATACGCAGTATTTT. This codes for CASSQDCDTDTQYF.

The V call is TRBV30, the J call TRBJ2-7; D call uncertain. Germline lookup yields CDR1 GTSNPN and CDR2 SVGIG (reference sequence). The CDR3 runs 13 residues. V was trimmed by 3 bases and J by 1 base, leaving 10 bases between them. The CDR3 DNA reads as TGTGCCTGGAGCGTCAACTGGTCCTACGAGCAGTACTTC. Translating it yields CAWSVNWSYEQYF. The whole variable domain, filled in from reference TRBV30 and TRBJ2-7, reads SQTIHQWPATLVQPVGSPLSLECTVEGTSNPNLYWYRQAAGRGLQLLFYSVGIGQISSEVPQNLSASRPQDRQFILSSKKLLLSDSGFYLCAWSVNWSYEQYFGPGTRLTVT.

Ten or more counts support this clonotype. The V gene is TRBV5-1, the J gene TRBJ2-7; a weak D match, TRBD2 (5 bases). Deletions cut 4 bases from V and 5 bases from J, with 19 bases between. Germline CDR1 is SGHRS and CDR2 is YFSETQ. This CDR3 is 15 amino acids long. Written as DNA, the CDR3 is TGCGCCAGCAGCGAAACTACGCTTAGCGTGGACGAGCAGTACTTC. It codes for CASSETTLSVDEQYF. Together with reference TRBV5-1 and TRBJ2-7, the CDR3 gives the full variable domain: KAGVTQTPRYLIKTRGQQVTLSCSPISGHRSVSWYQQTPGQGLQFLFEYFSETQRNKGNFPGRFSGRQFSNSRSEMNVSTLELGDSALYLCASSETTLSVDEQYFGPGTRLTVT.

The chain joins TRBV6-1 to TRBJ1-1, with 8 bases identical to TRBD1. The germline gives CDR1 MNHNS, CDR2 SASEGT. Unmatched junction bases numbered 9, after V lost 5 bases and J lost 1 base. The CDR3 loop spans 16 amino acids. CDR3 amino acids: CASSYSAGTGNTEAFF. CDR3 DNA: TGTGCCAGCAGTTATTCCGCCGGGACAGGGAACACTGAAGCTTTCTTT.

There are many counts of this clonotype. V usage is TRBV2 and J usage is TRBJ2-3; possibly TRBD2 for D (7 bases). Trimming shortened V by 6 bases and J by 3 bases, and 19 bases separated the two germline ends. This CDR3 comprises 16 residues. Germline assignment: CDR1 SNHLY and CDR2 FYNNEI. The CDR3 nucleotides read TGTGCCAGCAGAGACCTCTTCAGGGGAGGGACAGATACGCAGTATTTT. This codes for CASRDLFRGGTDTQYF.

At least ten counts were recorded for this clonotype. The chain couples TRBV11-2 to TRBJ2-5, with D possibly TRBD1 on 6 matching bases. The V gene's germline CDR1 is SGHAT and CDR2 FQNNGV. The CDR3 has 15 amino acids. Trimming removed 4 bases at V and 2 bases at J, with 14 bases between. This chain's CDR3 is CASSSPWTAQETQYF. CDR3 bases: TGTGCCAGCAGCTCCCCTTGGACAGCACAAGAGACCCAGTACTTC.

This clonotype was seen at least ten times. This chain links TRBV6-2 or TRBV6-3 with TRBJ2-1; 8 bases match TRBD2. This CDR3 has 16 residues. Germline V gene sequence: CDR1 MNHEY, CDR2 SVGEGT. V lost 1 base to trimming and J lost 3 bases; unmatched junction nucleotides: 5. The CDR3 loop is CASSYLAGGIYNEQFF. CDR3 sequence (DNA): TGTGCCAGCAGTTACTTGGCGGGGGGCATCTACAATGAGCAGTTCTTC.

The sample holds many counts of this clonotype. The chain is built from TRBV6-1 and TRBJ2-5, with 8 bases aligning to TRBD2. Germline CDR1 and CDR2: MNHNS and SASEGT. J was trimmed by 5 bases and V by 7 bases; bases with no gene match: 9. CDR3 length equals 14 residues. The CDR3 region has the DNA TGTGCCAGCACGGCGGGACTAGAACGCGAGACCCAGTACTTC. It translates to CASTAGLERETQYF.

This clonotype was picked up a small number of times. The rearrangement uses TRBV5-1 and TRBJ1-3; D gene uncertain. CDR3 length: 15 residues. Deletions cut 4 bases from V and 0 bases from J, with 11 bases between. Germline assignment: CDR1 SGHRS and CDR2 YFSETQ. Here the CDR3 reads CASSNTAGSGNTIYF. Written as DNA, the CDR3 is TGCGCCAGCAGCAACACAGCAGGCTCTGGAAACACCATATATTTT.

This clonotype showed up just a few times. The CDR3 is CSARLGGTPSYEQYF. CDR3 coding DNA: TGCAGTGCTAGACTTGGAGGGACTCCTTCCTACGAGCAGTACTTC. The chain couples TRBV20-1 to TRBJ2-7, with a tentative D call TRBD2 (6 bases). Per germline, CDR1 DFQATT and CDR2 SNEGSKA (reference sequence). CDR3 length equals 15 residues. The V end was cut by 2 bases, the J end by 1 base, with 15 bases between.

This clonotype was detected many times. The gene calls are TRBV30 and TRBJ1-2; D remains ambiguous. The CDR3 is 10 amino acids. Trimming removed 5 bases from V and 6 bases from J, with 7 bases in between. CDR1 GTSNPN and CDR2 SVGIG come from the germline V gene (reference sequence). The CDR3 loop reads CAWGEDGYTF. The CDR3 region has the DNA TGTGCCTGGGGCGAAGATGGCTACACCTTC.

This chain uses TRBV7-2 with TRBJ2-7, with D perhaps TRBD2 (6 bases). The CDR3 is 14 amino acids. Germline-derived CDR1 and CDR2 are SGHTA and FQGNSA. With 5 bases removed from V and 2 bases from J, the gap between germline ends came to 13 bases. The CDR3 region is CASSVSGSAYEQYF. Here the CDR3 DNA reads TGTGCCAGCAGCGTATCCGGGAGCGCCTACGAGCAGTACTTC.

In the case of this clonotype: Sequence at one end of the junction differs from germline and may be a read error. V and J are TRBV5-1 and TRBJ2-7, with 8 nucleotides matching TRBD2. CDR3 length: 16 amino acids. CDR1 is SGHRS and CDR2 is YFSETQ in the germline V gene. CDR3 coding DNA: TGCGCTAGCAGCTTGGAGTCTAGCGGGCGACGCCACGAGCAGTACTTC. It translates to CASSLESSGRRHEQYF.

In its sample, this clonotype was seen many times. This chain links TRBV5-1 with TRBJ2-1; D gene uncertain. Trimming took off 0 bases at V and 2 bases at J, with 6 bases between the two ends. The germline V gene encodes CDR1 SGHRS and CDR2 YFSETQ. There are 14 residues in the CDR3. The CDR3 here is CASSLGQTYNEQFF. CDR3 coding DNA: TGCGCCAGCAGCTTGGGACAAACCTACAATGAGCAGTTCTTC.

This clonotype occurred many times. V usage is TRBV27 and J usage is TRBJ2-4; D may be TRBD1 (6 bases). Germline CDR1 MNHEY, CDR2 SMNVEV (reference sequence). Trimming took off 5 bases at V and 7 bases at J, with 15 bases between the two ends. The CDR3 is 14 amino acids. The CDR3 bases are TGTGCCAGCAGTGCCACCGGGACATCGAACATTCAGTACTTC. It specifies CASSATGTSNIQYF.

The chain has TRBV10-3 and TRBJ2-1; TRBD2 might be the D (5 bases). This CDR3 region has 14 residues. Germline V lookup: CDR1 ENHRY, CDR2 SYGVKD. V was trimmed by 3 bases and J by 4 bases, leaving 10 bases between them. CDR3 coding DNA: TGTGCCATCAGTGAAAGAGGGCCTTACAATGAGCAGTTCTTC. It specifies CAISERGPYNEQFF.

This clonotype was found many times. The V gene is TRBV20-1, the J gene TRBJ2-5; a weak D match, TRBD2 (7 bases). The CDR3 covers 14 residues. From germline, CDR1 is DFQATT and CDR2 SNEGSKA (reference sequence). Trimming pared 6 bases from V and 0 bases from J, leaving 14 bases between. CDR3 loop: CSAVRGAYQETQYF. CDR3 in DNA: TGCAGTGCCGTCCGGGGGGCCTACCAAGAGACCCAGTACTTC.

The chain links TRBV14 to TRBJ1-5; D remains unclear. This CDR3 has 12 amino acids. Germline V gene data show CDR1 as SGHDN and CDR2 as FVKESK. The V end was cut by 1 base, the J end by 9 bases, with 7 bases between. The CDR3 loop is CASSQARMPQHF. The CDR3 DNA reads as TGTGCCAGCAGCCAAGCCCGGATGCCCCAGCATTTT.

This clonotype was found once. This chain connects TRBV4-2 to TRBJ2-4; 9 bases map to TRBD2. J was trimmed by 8 bases and V by 1 base; bases with no gene match: 9. Germline loops: CDR1 LGHNA, CDR2 YNFKEQ. This CDR3 spans 16 amino acids. DNA for the CDR3: TGTGCCAGCAGCCAAGCCATTAGCGGGAGCTTGTACATTCAGTACTTC. Translated, it gives CASSQAISGSLYIQYF.